These 27 T cell receptor beta chains originate from one sample sequenced in a study of siplizumab effects on memory and regulatory T cells (dated by TCRdb to between 2019 and 2020). Libraries were built with the immunoSEQ multiplex PCR assay. In its TCRdb copy, this immuneACCESS table keeps in-frame sequences only and misses some clones. Where compared with another copy, unresolved V genes explain less than half of these, and the others have no known cause. For this sample there are about 85,000 clones; approximately 95% appear just once. 18% of the sample rests with the top ten. Sequenced material: CD8+ T cells sorted from blood. These receptors all come from a human donor in good health.

The chain combines TRBV27 with TRBJ2-7; possibly TRBD2 for D (5 bases). V was clipped by 5 bases and J by 5 bases, with 13 bases between them. The CDR3 loop spans 13 amino acids. CDR1 MNHEY and CDR2 SMNVEV come from the germline V gene (reference sequence). In nucleotides, the CDR3 is TGTGCCAGCAGTGTTCTAGACTACCACGAGCAGTACTTC. This encodes CASSVLDYHEQYF.

The gene calls are TRBV6-1 and TRBJ2-2; tentatively, D is TRBD2 (5 bases). Per germline, CDR1 MNHNS and CDR2 SASEGT. V was pared by 3 bases and J by 4 bases, with 15 bases between. This CDR3 has 16 residues. CDR3 bases: TGTGCCAGCAGTGAGAGGGTAAAACCTTCCACCGGGGAGCTGTTTTTT. It codes for CASSERVKPSTGELFF.

J is TRBJ2-3 and V is TRBV14, with 9 bases aligning to TRBD2. The length of the CDR3 is 15 residues. Germline loops: CDR1 SGHDN, CDR2 FVKESK. Losses at the gene ends were 3 bases for V and 4 bases for J; bases not matched to a gene: 5. The CDR3 spells CASSQGLAGPDTQYF. CDR3 sequence (DNA): TGTGCCAGCAGCCAGGGGCTAGCGGGACCAGATACGCAGTATTTT.

J is TRBJ2-5 and V is TRBV7-3; TRBD2 aligns across 9 bases. This CDR3 has 14 residues. Germline loops: CDR1 SGHTA, CDR2 FQGTGA. J was trimmed by 5 bases and V by 0 bases; bases with no gene match: 1. CDR3 DNA: TGTGCCAGCAGCTTAACGGCGGGAGGGGAGACCCAGTACTTC. This encodes CASSLTAGGETQYF.

The chain carries TRBV29-1 and TRBJ2-2; D gene uncertain. Trimming took 1 base from V and 1 from J, leaving 7 bases between them. The CDR3 runs 14 residues. Germline assignment: CDR1 SQVTM and CDR2 ANQGSEA. The DNA for the CDR3 is TGCAGCGTTGAAGGGGCCGAGAACACCGGGGAGCTGTTTTTT. This gives the protein CSVEGAENTGELFF.

The chain links TRBV7-9 to TRBJ2-3; D not resolved. Germline V gene data show CDR1 as SEHNR and CDR2 as FQNEAQ (reference sequence). V lost 0 bases and J 5 bases, leaving 3 bases between the germline ends. This CDR3 has 12 amino acids. Here the CDR3 reads CASSLAQDTQYF. CDR3 DNA: TGTGCCAGCAGCTTAGCGCAAGATACGCAGTATTTT.

In DNA, the CDR3 is TGTGCCAGCAGCATCAACTTGAACACTGAAGCTTTCTTT. Amino acids: CASSINLNTEAFF. The chain has TRBV5-8 and TRBJ1-1; no firm D call. This CDR3 comprises 13 residues. Germline V gene lookup returns CDR1 SGHTS and CDR2 YDEGEE. The V and J ends lost 4 bases and 0 bases respectively, with 7 bases between them.

The chain links TRBV4-1 to TRBJ2-1; D is perhaps TRBD1 or TRBD2 (5 bases each). Germline loops: CDR1 MGHRA, CDR2 YSYEKL. V shed 0 bases and J shed 8 bases, with 23 bases lying between them. The CDR3 extends over 18 amino acids. The CDR3 reads CASSQDPKTGPGQDEQFF. For the CDR3, the DNA is TGCGCCAGCAGCCAAGACCCAAAAACGGGGCCGGGTCAGGATGAGCAGTTCTTC.

This chain uses TRBV28 with TRBJ2-4; 9 bases are a match to TRBD1. CDR3 size: 19 residues. Per the germline V gene, CDR1 is MDHEN and CDR2 is SYDVKM. J was trimmed by 0 bases and V by 4 bases; bases with no gene match: 13. The CDR3 DNA sequence: TGTGCCAGCAGTTCCCCATTGGGACAGGGCCAACTAGCCAAAAACATTCAGTACTTC. Translation: CASSSPLGQGQLAKNIQYF. Full variable domain (rest looked up from reference TRBV28 and TRBJ2-4): DVKVTQSSRYLVKRTGEKVFLECVQDMDHENMFWYRQDPGLGLRLIYFSYDVKMKEKGDIPEGYSVSREKKERFSLILESASTNQTSMYLCASSSPLGQGQLAKNIQYFGAGTRLSVL.

The V call is TRBV11-1, the J call TRBJ2-7, with 8 bases matching TRBD2. The CDR3 contains 14 residues. Unmatched junction bases numbered 4, after V lost 4 bases and J lost 2 bases. The germline V gene has CDR1 SGHAT and CDR2 FQDESV (reference sequence). The CDR3 coding sequence is TGTGCCAGCAGCTCCGGGACTAGGGCCTACGAGCAGTACTTC. Translation: CASSSGTRAYEQYF.

Note on this clone: This sample also contains other DNA sequences that code for the same CDR3. The chain is built from TRBV28 and TRBJ2-3; D call uncertain. Germline lookup yields CDR1 MDHEN and CDR2 SYDVKM. This CDR3 spans 12 amino acids. The V and J ends lost 3 bases and 3 bases respectively, with 4 bases between them. CDR3 nucleotide sequence: TGTGCCAGCAGTTTTTCTACAGATACGCAGTATTTT. The encoded protein is CASSFSTDTQYF.

The chain recombines TRBV19 with TRBJ1-1; D is unresolved. The V and J ends lost 7 bases and 1 base respectively, with 7 bases between them. This CDR3 contains 12 residues. Germline V CDR1 and CDR2: LNHDA, SQIVND (reference sequence). The CDR3 sequence: CASTLGNTEAFF. As DNA, the CDR3 is TGTGCCAGTACTTTGGGGAACACTGAAGCTTTCTTT.

The chain carries TRBV11-2 and TRBJ2-7, with unresolved D. V gave up 5 bases and J gave up 4 bases, with 15 bases separating them. The CDR3 is 14 amino acids. Germline V gene data show CDR1 as SGHAT and CDR2 as FQNNGV. In nucleotides, the CDR3 is TGTGCCAGCAGCCAATCCCTTCTCCTTTACGAGCAGTACTTC. Its translation is CASSQSLLLYEQYF.

The chain links TRBV7-9 to TRBJ1-1; no reliable D call. Trimming shortened V by 3 bases and J by 4 bases, and 9 bases separated the two germline ends. There are 13 residues in the CDR3. Germline lookup yields CDR1 SEHNR and CDR2 FQNEAQ (reference sequence). CDR3 in DNA: TGTGCCAGCAGCTTTCCACGCGGCACTGAAGCTTTCTTT. Its translation is CASSFPRGTEAFF.

The chain uses TRBV5-1 and TRBJ1-3, with D perhaps TRBD1 (5 bases). V dropped 4 bases and J dropped 0 bases, with 14 bases sitting between them. Germline loops: CDR1 SGHRS, CDR2 YFSETQ. The CDR3 has 16 amino acids. DNA for the CDR3: TGCGCCAGCAGCATGGGGGTACAGGACTCTGGAAACACCATATATTTT. It translates to CASSMGVQDSGNTIYF.

J is TRBJ1-4 and V is TRBV6-1, with D perhaps matching TRBD1 (5 bases). CDR1 and CDR2 from the germline V gene are MNHNS and SASEGT. Trimming removed 2 bases at V and 1 base at J, with 11 bases between. The CDR3 runs 16 residues. The CDR3: CASSELGEGTNEKLFF. CDR3 DNA: TGTGCCAGCAGTGAATTGGGGGAGGGAACTAATGAAAAACTGTTTTTT.

The rearrangement links TRBV2 to TRBJ2-1, with D hard to call. This CDR3 is built from 12 residues. From germline, CDR1 is SNHLY and CDR2 FYNNEI. V was pared by 3 bases and J by 7 bases, with 7 bases between. CDR3 sequence reads: CASSEWKNEQFF. The CDR3 region has the DNA TGTGCCAGCAGTGAGTGGAAAAATGAGCAGTTCTTC. Complete variable domain (other parts from reference TRBV2 and TRBJ2-1): EPEVTQTPSHQVTQMGQEVILRCVPISNHLYFYWYRQILGQKVEFLVSFYNNEISEKSEIFDDQFSVERPDGSNFTLKIRSTKLEDSAMYFCASSEWKNEQFFGPGTRLTVL.

The chain has TRBV27 and TRBJ2-2; D is possibly TRBD2 (5 bases). The V gene lost 0 bases and the J gene lost 4 bases, with 15 bases spanning the gap. The CDR3 spans 17 residues. Germline V gene lookup returns CDR1 MNHEY and CDR2 SMNVEV (reference sequence). CDR3 coding DNA: TGTGCCAGCAGTTTATCGATATACGCGGGCCTCACCGGGGAGCTGTTTTTT. Translating gives CASSLSIYAGLTGELFF.

The chain joins TRBV7-2 to TRBJ2-5; possibly TRBD2 for D (6 bases). Germline assignment: CDR1 SGHTA and CDR2 FQGNSA. V was pared by 2 bases and J by 5 bases, with 12 bases between. The CDR3 contains 14 residues. This CDR3 reads CASSLPGEMETQYF. The CDR3 nucleotides are TGTGCCAGCAGCTTACCGGGAGAAATGGAGACCCAGTACTTC.

The chain recombines TRBV5-6 with TRBJ1-2, with TRBD1 matching 7 bases. V shed 3 bases, J shed 8 bases, and the junction held 4 bases outside the gene matches. Germline lookup yields CDR1 SGHDT and CDR2 YYEEEE. The CDR3 is 12 residues long. CDR3 region: CASSSTGMGYTF. CDR3 nucleotides: TGTGCCAGCAGCTCGACAGGGATGGGCTACACCTTC.

The rearrangement links TRBV4-1 to TRBJ2-1; D unresolved. The CDR3 loop spans 14 amino acids. CDR1 and CDR2 from the germline V gene are MGHRA and YSYEKL. Trimming removed 0 bases at V and 4 bases at J, with 7 bases between. The CDR3 bases are TGCGCCAGCAGCCAAGAAGGACCATACAATGAGCAGTTCTTC. This sequence encodes CASSQEGPYNEQFF.

The genes are TRBV18 and TRBJ2-7; tentative D call: TRBD1 (6 bases). This CDR3 is 18 amino acids long. V was shortened by 1 base and J by 1 base, with 20 bases between the two germline ends. In germline, CDR1 is KGHSH, CDR2 LQKENI. The CDR3 DNA is TGTGCCAGCTCACCACGTAACAGGGTGAGGAACCCGTCCTACGAGCAGTACTTC. Protein sequence: CASSPRNRVRNPSYEQYF.

The chain uses TRBV2 and TRBJ2-2, with 11 bases identical to TRBD2. V gave up 7 bases and J gave up 8 bases; unmatched junction bases: 21. This CDR3 comprises 19 residues. Germline CDR1 and CDR2: SNHLY and FYNNEI. CDR3: CASTLAGGPPTRSSGELFF. For the CDR3, the DNA is TGTGCCAGCACGCTAGCGGGAGGCCCTCCTACCCGGTCCTCGGGGGAGCTGTTTTTT.

The CDR3 nucleotides read TGTGCCAGCAGTGTTTCGCGTGAGCAGTTCTTC. Translation: CASSVSREQFF. The chain employs TRBV2 and TRBJ2-1; D is uncertain. This CDR3 has 11 amino acids. Germline V CDR1 and CDR2: SNHLY, FYNNEI. The V end lost 4 bases, the J end lost 9 bases, and 7 bases lay between the germline ends.

The chain combines TRBV7-6 with TRBJ1-5, with a possible D match to TRBD1 (5 bases). V shed 3 bases and J shed 3 bases, with 18 bases lying between them. The CDR3 contains 17 residues. Per germline, CDR1 SGHVS and CDR2 FNYEAQ. CDR3: CASSLFQGSRDNQPQHF. CDR3 nucleotide sequence: TGTGCCAGCAGCTTGTTCCAGGGTTCCAGGGACAATCAGCCCCAGCATTTT.

The CDR3 protein is CAISRGRAADTQYF. The CDR3 coding sequence is TGTGCCATCAGTCGCGGGAGGGCGGCAGATACGCAGTATTTT. The chain uses TRBV10-3 and TRBJ2-3; TRBD2 agrees at 9 bases. Germline trimming cut 5 bases from V and 4 bases from J; bases unmatched to any gene: 4. The germline V gene encodes CDR1 ENHRY and CDR2 SYGVKD. The CDR3 covers 14 residues.

The chain joins TRBV27 to TRBJ2-7; a weak D match, TRBD2 (6 bases). Trimming shortened V by 4 bases and J by 7 bases, and 17 bases separated the two germline ends. This CDR3 is 14 amino acids long. Looked up from germline, CDR1 is MNHEY and CDR2 is SMNVEV (reference sequence). DNA of the CDR3: TGTGCCAGCAGTTCGGGGGAAAAAAGGGGAGAGCAGTACTTC. Residues: CASSSGEKRGEQYF.